This T cell receptor (beta chain) comes out of a study of post-analysis software for immune sequencing data (dated by TCRdb to the mid-2010s). As for the study more broadly: Disease courses on record covered relapsing-remitting, secondary progressive and progressive-relapsing multiple sclerosis, though some patients had no subtype annotation. The multiple sclerosis patient repertoires were compared with approximately 11 previously published healthy control repertoires from donors aged about 6 to 28 years. A subset of samples was prepared in parallel using single-end sample barcoding, then pooled and co-amplified after Illumina adapter ligation.

From its cysteine to its phenylalanine, the CDR3 spans 18 amino acids. The only DNA kept is the CDR3, 54 bases in frame from the first base. Germline trimming: 0 bases from V, 6 bases from J; junction bases outside gene matches: 14. The CDR1 and CDR2 encoded by the germline V gene (reference sequence) are LGHDT and YNNKEL. The library was built by means of PCR. Reads for this sample came from an Illumina HiSeq 2500. Unique molecular identifiers were incorporated into TCR beta cDNA libraries to reduce PCR and sequencing biases. Every 1 to 10 million input T cells yielded approximately 500,000 cDNA molecules, meaning each molecule approximated one T cell. The patient libraries were prepared and sequenced using the same protocol as the earlier healthy control dataset. Within a given batch, samples were prepared together, multiplexed and sequenced on the same HiSeq lane. As for the original processing: MIGEC handled the raw barcoded reads, throwing out single-read molecular identifier groups before consensus assembly and CDR3 extraction. Clonotype tables were post-analysed with VDJtools, and diversity was normalized by down-sampling all datasets to the smallest sample size. In repertoire overlap clustering, CDR3 amino acid sequences, but not nucleotide sequences, were matched to correct batch-related cross-sample contamination. TCRdb applied fastp at Q25 and MiXCR to the public reads, then kept only in-frame beta chains. Each CDR3 protein appears once, grouped with its most common genes and DNA. It is TCRdb's table, rather than the study itself, that gives the V and J calls and clone size. Within this sample are about 820,000 distinct CDR3 sequences, with approximately 53% of them counted one time only. About 4.8% of the sample lies in the top ten.

General conclusions and limits of the study: The multiple sclerosis patient group was slightly younger than the control group. Significantly lower normalized Chao1 diversity was found in multiple sclerosis patients than in controls, suggesting substantial peripheral T-cell clonal expansion. Significantly higher frequencies in patients than in controls were found for about 5 TRBV segments, including TRBV5-6, TRBV5-1 and TRBV20-1. Direct clustering with F measure showed strong co-clustering of samples prepared in the same batch, prompting a batch-effect correction.

To demonstrate the VDJtools post-analysis software, TCR beta repertoires were profiled from the peripheral blood of some 12 young patients with multiple sclerosis. The patients with multiple sclerosis were children and adolescents between roughly 6 and 15 years of age. In the case of this clonotype: Its cognate antigen has yet to be identified. There are no base qualities to consult, and no much larger clone falls within one base.

The receptor chain draws on TRBV3-1 and TRBJ2-1; 7 bases in the junction line up with TRBD1. Material: blood. The sequence was obtained from a girl aged 5 to 17 with multiple sclerosis. CDR3 sequence: CASSQEGGRYGMSNEQFF. Here is the DNA: TGTGCCAGCAGCCAAGAAGGGGGCAGGTACGGGATGTCCAATGAGCAGTTCTTC.